The entry below gives a single T cell receptor beta chain sequence along with its context. Its antigen is as yet unknown. The data were taken from a study of cytomegalovirus exposure and HLA in healthy donors. Study-level findings and limits: For presence/absence analyses, sequencing depth was assumed to be roughly uniform across donors. As was reported, the HLA-A and HLA-B alleles of most subjects were accurately predicted from TCR beta sequences. Follow-up analysis found HLA locus-dependent TCR association rates, highest for DRB1 and lowest for HLA-C.

The CDR3 sequence is 17 residues long. V was pared by 6 bases and J by 1 base, with 15 bases of the junction left unmatched. Germline V lookup: CDR1 LNHDA, CDR2 SQIVND (reference sequence). Vbeta (60) and Jbeta (13) primers were used in the PCR. TCRdb's copy holds only in-frame clones and misses some; the assay was immunoSEQ multiplex PCR. This sample has some 200,000 clones, with about 81% found just once. The sequenced sample was PBMCs. The TCR comes from a woman aged 40 to 50 in good health and CMV-seronegative. The chain carries TRBV19 and TRBJ2-7; TRBD2 agrees at 7 bases. This CDR3 reads CASRSTGEGLGSYEQYF. CDR3 nucleotide sequence: TGTGCCAGTAGGTCGACGGGAGAAGGACTAGGGTCCTACGAGCAGTACTTC.